The 8 T cell receptor beta chains reported below all come from one sample, sequenced in a study of blood T cell repertoires in COVID-19. Generated by immunoSEQ multiplex PCR, the TCRdb table keeps only in-frame clones and is missing some. The profile shows hundreds of thousands of clones, roughly 80% of them singletons. The sequenced sample consisted of peripheral blood. The receptor set was obtained from an elderly woman with COVID-19, enrolled during active disease.

In this sample, this clone turned up once. This rearrangement joins TRBV9 to TRBJ2-1; 9 bases fit TRBD2. Trimming took 7 bases from V and 1 from J; bases not matched to a gene: 6. Per the germline V gene, CDR1 is SGDLS and CDR2 is YYNGEE. The CDR3 is 15 amino acids. CDR3 DNA: TGTGCCAGCGTCACTAGCGGGTATTCCTACAATGAGCAGTTCTTC. Translation gives CASVTSGYSYNEQFF.

This clone was seen a few times. The V gene is TRBV21-1, the J gene TRBJ1-1. TRBV21-1 is a documented pseudogene. CDR3 length: 16 residues. CDR3 residues: CASSLDGRETVPEAFF. The CDR3, as DNA: TGTGCCAGCAGCCTGGACGGGAGGGAGACGGTCCCTGAAGCTTTCTTT.

This chain links TRBV30 with TRBJ2-1, with a weak D call TRBD1 (5 bases). Germline values: CDR1 GTSNPN, CDR2 SVGIG (reference sequence). The CDR3 extends over 13 amino acids. Trimming cost V 0 bases and J 8 bases, with 11 bases left between them. CDR3 loop: CAWSVQTVHEQFF. For the CDR3, the DNA is TGTGCCTGGAGTGTGCAGACAGTCCATGAGCAGTTCTTC.

A note on this clone: This sample also contains other DNA sequences that code for the same CDR3. The chain couples TRBV9 to TRBJ2-5; 12 nucleotides agree with TRBD2. The CDR3 runs to 15 residues. V dropped 0 bases and J dropped 4; count of bases not matched to a gene: 1. CDR1 is SGDLS, CDR2 YYNGEE, per germline. The DNA for the CDR3 is TGTGCCAGCAGCGTAGGACTAGCGGGAGTAGAGACCCAGTACTTC. It yields the protein CASSVGLAGVETQYF.

This rearrangement joins TRBV5-1 to TRBJ1-1; the D gene is possibly TRBD1 (5 bases). This CDR3 is 16 amino acids long. The V and J ends lost 2 bases and 4 bases respectively, with 18 bases between them. CDR1 is SGHRS, CDR2 YFSETQ, per germline. CDR3 protein: CASSLGRGAGATEAFF. CDR3 in DNA: TGCGCCAGCAGCTTAGGACGAGGGGCGGGAGCCACTGAAGCTTTCTTT.

In DNA, the CDR3 is TGTGCCAGCAGCCAGACGCAGGGGCGCGGTGAAAAACTGTTTTTT. This translates into CASSQTQGRGEKLFF. The chain uses TRBV2 and TRBJ1-4, with D perhaps TRBD1 (6 bases). V was cut by 6 bases and J by 7 bases, with 18 bases left in between. Looked up from germline, CDR1 is SNHLY and CDR2 is FYNNEI. CDR3 size: 15 residues.

This chain uses TRBV6-5 with TRBJ2-1; 7 positions agree with TRBD2. J was trimmed by 3 bases and V by 6 bases; bases with no gene match: 5. The germline gives CDR1 MNHEY, CDR2 SVGAGI. The CDR3 is 14 amino acids. The CDR3 reads CASRPSGGYNEQFF. The CDR3 DNA reads as TGTGCCAGCAGGCCATCGGGGGGCTACAATGAGCAGTTCTTC.

The chain employs TRBV4-3 and TRBJ2-5; D possibly corresponds to TRBD2 (5 bases). Germline values: CDR1 LGHNA, CDR2 YSLEER. V lost 3 bases and J 2 bases, leaving 13 bases between the germline ends. The length of the CDR3 is 15 residues. The CDR3 bases are TGCGCCAGCAGCCAGGGCCGTGAGGGACAAGAGACCCAGTACTTC. Its protein is CASSQGREGQETQYF.